A single sample is the source of the 24 T cell receptor beta chains below, sequenced in a study of beta chain features in type 1 diabetes. The isolated RNA, all of it, was reverse transcribed, so expressed TCRB transcripts were what got sequenced. Generated by immunoSEQ multiplex PCR, the TCRdb table keeps only in-frame clones and is missing some. The table has roughly 370,000 clones, roughly 13% seen once. The sequenced sample was naive CD4+ T cells from blood. Receptors originate from a man under 40 in good health.

This clone was counted between two and nine times. V gene TRBV5-1 combines with J gene TRBJ2-7; TRBD2 matches at 9 bases. CDR3 size: 15 residues. The J segment lost 3 bases and the V segment lost 0 bases, leaving 4 bases of the junction unmatched. Germline V gene lookup returns CDR1 SGHRS and CDR2 YFSETQ. The CDR3 loop is CASSLGLADNYEQYV. CDR3 DNA sequence: TGCGCCAGCAGCTTGGGACTAGCGGATAACTACGAGCAGTACGTC.

This chain uses TRBV7-2 with TRBJ2-3; TRBD2 matches 11 bases. Germline CDR1 SGHTA, CDR2 FQGNSA. V was clipped by 2 bases and J by 6 bases; unmatched bases: 7. The CDR3 is 16 residues long. CDR3 nucleotides: TGTGCCAGCAGCTTAACGCGACTAGCGGGGAAGGATACGCAGTATTTT. Protein sequence: CASSLTRLAGKDTQYF. Full variable domain (remainder filled in from reference TRBV7-2 and TRBJ2-3): GAGVSQSPSNKVTEKGKDVELRCDPISGHTALYWYRQSLGQGLEFLIYFQGNSAPDKSGLPSDRFSAERTGGSVSTLTIQRTQQEDSAVYLCASSLTRLAGKDTQYFGPGTRLTVL.

The rearrangement links TRBV18 to TRBJ2-1; 8 nucleotides align to TRBD1. Germline CDR1 KGHSH, CDR2 LQKENI. CDR3 length: 15 amino acids. Germline trimming cut 6 bases from V and 1 base from J; bases unmatched to any gene: 5. The CDR3 DNA reads TGTGCCAGCTCGAACGGACAGGGATCCTACAATGAGCAGTTCTTC. As protein: CASSNGQGSYNEQFF.

This clone has more than one count but fewer than ten. V and J are TRBV29-1 and TRBJ2-7; 8 positions match TRBD2. CDR1 and CDR2 from the germline V gene are SQVTM and ANQGSEA. The V and J ends lost 6 bases and 5 bases, in that order; junction bases with no gene match: 6. The CDR3 length is 12 residues. DNA for the CDR3: TGCAGCGTGACCGGGACTAGTGACGAGCAGTACTTC. Translating gives CSVTGTSDEQYF.

This clone has just a few counts. This chain joins TRBV27 and TRBJ2-5, with D tentatively TRBD1 or TRBD2 (6 bases each). This CDR3 comprises 14 residues. V dropped 5 bases and J dropped 1 base, with 11 bases sitting between them. CDR1 is MNHEY and CDR2 is SMNVEV in the germline V gene (reference sequence). The DNA for the CDR3 is TGTGCCAGCAGTCGCGGGACACTCCAAGAGACCCAGTACTTC. It encodes CASSRGTLQETQYF.

This clone was observed a few times. The V and J genes are TRBV7-2 and TRBJ2-3, with D unclear. The germline V and J ends were trimmed by 5 bases and 0 bases, with 9 bases remaining between them. Germline V gives CDR1 SGHTA, CDR2 FQGNSA. The CDR3 length is 14 residues. The CDR3 protein is CASSVSTSTDTQYF. The DNA of the CDR3 is TGTGCCAGCAGCGTATCGACTAGCACAGATACGCAGTATTTT.

This clone has only a few counts. This chain connects TRBV18 to TRBJ2-5; D not resolved. The CDR3 consists of 11 residues. Trimming pared 5 bases from V and 1 base from J, leaving 2 bases between. The germline V gene encodes CDR1 KGHSH and CDR2 LQKENI. Here the CDR3 DNA reads TGTGCCAGCTCAGTCCAAGAGACCCAGTACTTC. Amino acid sequence: CASSVQETQYF.

The sample holds a few counts of this clone. V usage is TRBV15 and J usage is TRBJ2-2; D unresolved. Trimming removed 5 bases at V and 5 bases at J, with 12 bases between. CDR1 is LNHNV and CDR2 is YYDKDF in the germline V gene (reference sequence). This CDR3 contains 14 residues. The CDR3 sequence is CATSVHRETGELFF. The CDR3 nucleotides are TGTGCCACCAGCGTCCATAGGGAAACCGGGGAGCTGTTTTTT.

V is TRBV19 and J is TRBJ1-2, with 7 bases lining up with TRBD1. The CDR3 spans 12 residues. CDR1 is LNHDA and CDR2 is SQIVND in the germline V gene (reference sequence). Trimming cost V 7 bases and J 8 bases; bases outside gene matches: 7. The CDR3 region is CASIDRVGGYTF. The CDR3 bases are TGTGCCAGTATCGACAGGGTTGGCGGCTACACCTTC.

The sample holds a few counts of this clone. Other nucleotide sequences in the sample specify the same CDR3. V gene TRBV7-2 combines with J gene TRBJ2-5; TRBD2 is a possible D gene (5 bases). The CDR3 has 13 residues. Germline CDR1 SGHTA, CDR2 FQGNSA. Between the trimmed V and J ends, which lost 3 bases and 5 bases, there was a span of 10 bases. The CDR3 DNA sequence: TGTGCCAGCAGCTTGTCGAGAGGGGAGACCCAGTACTTC. It is translated as CASSLSRGETQYF.

This clone was found a few times. This rearrangement joins TRBV6-6 to TRBJ2-7, with unresolved D. Trimming cost V 10 bases and J 0 bases, with 16 bases left between them. The CDR3 has 14 residues. Germline V gene sequence: CDR1 MNHNY, CDR2 SVGAGI (reference sequence). In DNA, the CDR3 is TGTGCCACATCGGGTCGACAAGTCTCCTACGAGCAGTACGTC. It is translated as CATSGRQVSYEQYV.

This clone was observed a handful of times. This sequence joins TRBV9 and TRBJ2-1; D not certain. The CDR3 has 16 amino acids. CDR1 and CDR2 from the germline V gene are SGDLS and YYNGEE. V was cut by 0 bases and J by 0 bases, with 10 bases left in between. CDR3 region: CASSVGGESSYNEQFF. In DNA, the CDR3 is TGTGCCAGCAGCGTAGGTGGCGAGAGCTCCTACAATGAGCAGTTCTTC.

This rearrangement joins TRBV30 to TRBJ1-3; D gene uncertain. V lost 3 bases and J lost 1, with 10 bases in between. Germline values: CDR1 GTSNPN, CDR2 SVGIG (reference sequence). The CDR3 extends over 14 amino acids. For the CDR3, the DNA is TGTGCCTGGAGGGTGAGCCAATCTGGAAACACCATATATTTT. This gives the protein CAWRVSQSGNTIYF.

The gene calls are TRBV25-1 and TRBJ1-3, with D unresolved. The CDR3 is 11 amino acids. Germline V gene data show CDR1 as MGHDK and CDR2 as SYGVNS. The CDR3 DNA sequence: TGTGGCGTGGGTTGGGGAAACACCATATATTTT. Protein product: CGVGWGNTIYF.

The chain uses TRBV15 and TRBJ2-3; TRBD2 matches 10 bases. CDR3 length equals 16 residues. V lost 2 bases and J lost 4; bases outside the gene matches: 6. Germline V gives CDR1 LNHNV, CDR2 YYDKDF (reference sequence). The CDR3 here is CATSRTSGITSDTQYF. DNA for the CDR3: TGTGCCACCAGCAGAACTAGCGGGATTACTTCAGATACGCAGTATTTT.

CDR3 residues: CSVEVWSGSLLRWQETQYF. CDR3 nucleotides: TGCAGCGTTGAAGTTTGGAGCGGGAGTTTACTCAGATGGCAAGAGACCCAGTACTTC. The chain links TRBV29-1 to TRBJ2-5; 8 positions agree with TRBD2. Germline loops: CDR1 SQVTM, CDR2 ANQGSEA. V shed 1 base, J shed 2 bases, and the junction held 18 bases outside the gene matches. The CDR3 covers 19 residues.

The chain combines TRBV25-1 with TRBJ1-1, with 7 bases aligning to TRBD1. Trimming cost V 6 bases and J 2 bases; bases outside gene matches: 6. This CDR3 is built from 14 residues. Germline loops: CDR1 MGHDK, CDR2 SYGVNS. The CDR3 sequence: CASRETGVNTEAFF. The CDR3 DNA is TGTGCCAGCAGGGAAACAGGGGTCAACACTGAAGCTTTCTTT.

The V and J genes are TRBV7-9 and TRBJ1-5; 8 bases fit TRBD1. CDR1 is SEHNR and CDR2 is FQNEAQ in the germline V gene (reference sequence). Trimming took 5 bases from V and 6 from J; bases not matched to a gene: 6. The CDR3 length is 14 residues. CDR3 DNA sequence: TGTGCCAGCAGCCTGGGACAGGACTCTCAGCCCCAGCATTTT. Translation gives CASSLGQDSQPQHF.

In this sample, this clone turned up a few times. This rearrangement joins TRBV4-2 to TRBJ1-2; D possibly corresponds to TRBD1 (5 bases). With 4 bases removed from V and 8 bases from J, the gap between germline ends came to 11 bases. Germline V gene sequence: CDR1 LGHNA, CDR2 YNFKEQ. The CDR3 spans 12 residues. The CDR3 sequence is CASSPRDGGYTF. The CDR3 DNA reads as TGTGCCAGCAGCCCGCGGGACGGAGGCTACACCTTC.

V usage is TRBV5-6 and J usage is TRBJ2-6; D uncertain. CDR3 length: 16 residues. Germline values: CDR1 SGHDT, CDR2 YYEEEE. The V end was cut by 4 bases, the J end by 3 bases, with 14 bases between. CDR3 coding DNA: TGTGCCAGCAGCCCTTACCGTAGTGGTGGGGCCAACGTCCTGACTTTC. Translation gives CASSPYRSGGANVLTF.

This clone occurred a few times. The chain is built from TRBV29-1 and TRBJ2-1, with 10 nucleotides matching TRBD2. V lost 5 bases, J lost 7 bases, and 11 bases stayed unmatched. Per the germline V gene, CDR1 is SQVTM and CDR2 is ANQGSEA. CDR3 length equals 15 residues. In nucleotides, the CDR3 is TGCAGCGTTTTGGGTCTAGCGGGAGTAAGAAATGAGCAGTTCTTC. It codes for CSVLGLAGVRNEQFF.

In this sample, this clone turned up a few times. The chain combines TRBV5-1 with TRBJ2-7, with D maybe TRBD1 (6 bases). The germline V and J ends were trimmed by 3 bases and 3 bases, with 10 bases remaining between them. CDR1 and CDR2 from the germline V gene are SGHRS and YFSETQ. This CDR3 spans 13 amino acids. The CDR3 reads CASSSGHRYEQYF. The CDR3 bases are TGCGCCAGCAGCTCGGGACATCGCTACGAGCAGTACTTC.

V and J are TRBV29-1 and TRBJ1-5, with D maybe TRBD1 (6 bases). In germline, CDR1 is SQVTM, CDR2 ANQGSEA. Between the trimmed V and J ends, which lost 6 bases and 1 base, there was a span of 13 bases. CDR3 size: 14 residues. DNA of the CDR3: TGCAGCGTAGGACAGAAATTGAGCAATCAGCCCCAGCATTTT. Its translation: CSVGQKLSNQPQHF.

The chain joins TRBV7-6 to TRBJ1-1; possible D gene TRBD1, 5 bases. CDR1 and CDR2 from the germline V gene are SGHVS and FNYEAQ. The V gene lost 4 bases and the J gene lost 4 bases, with 19 bases spanning the gap. The CDR3 spans 16 residues. CDR3 in DNA: TGTGCCAGCAGCTCCACCTCTGCGGGGGTATTCACTGAAGCTTTCTTT. As protein: CASSSTSAGVFTEAFF. Full variable domain (remainder filled in from reference TRBV7-6 and TRBJ1-1): GAGVSQSPRYKVTKRGQDVALRCDPISGHVSLYWYRQALGQGPEFLTYFNYEAQQDKSGLPNDRFSAERPEGSISTLTIQRTEQRDSAMYRCASSSTSAGVFTEAFFGQGTRLTVV.